This T cell receptor (beta chain) was sequenced for a study of shared clonotypes between healthy human individuals. To note about this clone: The antigen remains undetermined.

General observations from the study: Genetic and exposure-history diversity was limited by the small donor number.

The CDR3 is 12 amino acids. The germline CDR1 and CDR2 sequences are SQVTM and ANQGSEA. Profiled with immunoSEQ multiplex PCR; TCRdb holds only in-frame clones, not every one. The table has about 560,000 clones, around 78% seen once; the top ten hold 12%. The rearrangement links TRBV29-1 to TRBJ2-5; D could derive from TRBD1 or TRBD2 (5 bases each). The tail of the sequence fits TRBJ2-7 better, so the J call may be wrong. The sample comprised PBMCs. The receptor comes from a woman aged 40 to 55 in good health. Some clones in this sample may be carry-over from other donors' samples. The CDR3 nucleotides are TGCAGCGTTGCGGCAGGGACGAACGAGCAGTACTTC. As protein: CSVAAGTNEQYF.